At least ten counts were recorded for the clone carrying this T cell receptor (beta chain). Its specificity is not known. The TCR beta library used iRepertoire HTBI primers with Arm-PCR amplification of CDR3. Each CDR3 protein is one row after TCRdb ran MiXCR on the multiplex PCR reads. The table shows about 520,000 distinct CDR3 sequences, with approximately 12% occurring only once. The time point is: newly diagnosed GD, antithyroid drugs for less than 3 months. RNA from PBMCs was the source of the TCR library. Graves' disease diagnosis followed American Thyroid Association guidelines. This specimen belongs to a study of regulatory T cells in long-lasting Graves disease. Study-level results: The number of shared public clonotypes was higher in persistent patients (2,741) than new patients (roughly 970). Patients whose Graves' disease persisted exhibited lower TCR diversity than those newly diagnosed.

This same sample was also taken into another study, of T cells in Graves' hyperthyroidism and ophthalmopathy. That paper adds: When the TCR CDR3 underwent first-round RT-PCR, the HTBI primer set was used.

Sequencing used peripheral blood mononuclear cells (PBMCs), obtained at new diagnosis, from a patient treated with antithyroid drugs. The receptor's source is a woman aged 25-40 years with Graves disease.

In nucleotides, the CDR3 is TGTGCCACCAGTGATTCCAGGGGAAGGCGGACCCAGTACTTC. Protein: CATSDSRGRRTQYF. This sequence joins TRBV24-1 and TRBJ2-5; D perhaps matches TRBD1 (6 bases). Germline CDR1 is KGHDR and CDR2 is SFDVKD. Trimming took 2 bases from V and 7 from J, leaving 13 bases between them. This CDR3 is 14 amino acids long.